Listed here are 18 T cell receptor beta chains from one sample, sequenced in a study of T cell responses to AZD1222 COVID-19 vaccine. The protocol was immunoSEQ multiplex PCR, while the TCRdb copy is restricted to in-frame clones and leaves out a portion. The data show about 150,000 clones, with approximately 90% seen just once and about 7% held by the top ten. Sequenced here: peripheral blood, sampled after recovery from COVID-19. These receptors were taken from an adult who had recovered from COVID-19.

V is TRBV10-1 and J is TRBJ1-5; D gene uncertain. Trimming stripped 7 bases from V and 2 bases from J, with 15 bases between. There are 15 residues in the CDR3. The germline gives CDR1 WNHNN, CDR2 SYGVQD (reference sequence). CDR3 nucleotide sequence: TGCGCCAGCACCAGGTGGGCAGTCGGCAATCAGCCCCAGCATTTT. Its translation is CASTRWAVGNQPQHF.

The V call is TRBV4-1, the J call TRBJ1-6, with 11 bases identical to TRBD1. Germline V CDR1 and CDR2: MGHRA, YSYEKL. The CDR3 contains 18 residues. V gave up 0 bases and J gave up 0 bases; unmatched junction bases: 1. CDR3 nucleotides: TGCGCCAGCAGCCAAGATGGGACAGGGGGCTCCTATAATTCACCCCTCCACTTT. Its protein is CASSQDGTGGSYNSPLHF.

The V call is TRBV7-3, the J call TRBJ1-4; possible D gene TRBD1, 5 bases. Germline V lookup: CDR1 SGHTA, CDR2 FQGTGA. The CDR3 has 13 amino acids. The V end was cut by 8 bases, the J end by 7 bases, with 14 bases between. The CDR3 DNA reads as TGTGCCAGCTCGGAGGGTGGGGGTGAAAAACTGTTTTTT. It encodes CASSEGGGEKLFF.

The chain combines TRBV2 with TRBJ2-5, with D unclear. Germline loops: CDR1 SNHLY, CDR2 FYNNEI. V was cut by 6 bases and J by 0 bases, with 8 bases left in between. The CDR3 contains 13 residues. The DNA for the CDR3 is TGTGCCAGCAGGGATACTTACCAAGAGACCCAGTACTTC. The encoded protein is CASRDTYQETQYF.

This chain uses TRBV2 with TRBJ2-3; 7 nucleotides agree with TRBD2. Germline lookup yields CDR1 SNHLY and CDR2 FYNNEI. The CDR3 sequence is 14 residues long. Trimming took 8 bases from V and 1 from J; bases not matched to a gene: 6. The CDR3 sequence: CASPLAGGTDTQYF. In DNA, the CDR3 is TGTGCCAGCCCCTTAGCGGGCGGCACAGATACGCAGTATTTT.

The chain recombines TRBV5-1 with TRBJ1-2, with D unclear. Germline V lookup: CDR1 SGHRS, CDR2 YFSETQ. V lost 0 bases to trimming and J lost 5 bases, with 8 bases between them. This CDR3 region has 13 residues. The DNA of the CDR3 is TGCGCCAGCAGCTTGGGTGGAGGATATGGCTACACCTTC. Residues: CASSLGGGYGYTF. Looking up the rest from reference TRBV5-1 and TRBJ1-2 gives the full variable domain: KAGVTQTPRYLIKTRGQQVTLSCSPISGHRSVSWYQQTPGQGLQFLFEYFSETQRNKGNFPGRFSGRQFSNSRSEMNVSTLELGDSALYLCASSLGGGYGYTFGSGTRLTVV.

The rearrangement joins TRBV7-3 to TRBJ2-6, with unresolved D. This CDR3 contains 16 residues. CDR1 is SGHTA and CDR2 is FQGTGA in the germline V gene. Between the trimmed V and J ends, which lost 0 bases and 0 bases, there was a span of 6 bases. In DNA form, the CDR3 reads TGTGCCAGCAGCTTAACGGGTAGCTCTGGGGCCAACGTCCTGACTTTC. This sequence encodes CASSLTGSSGANVLTF.

J is TRBJ2-7 and V is TRBV10-3; D unresolved. The germline V gene encodes CDR1 ENHRY and CDR2 SYGVKD. Between the trimmed V and J ends, which lost 5 bases and 5 bases, there was a span of 16 bases. This CDR3 is built from 14 residues. In DNA form, the CDR3 reads TGTGCCATCAGTCCCGGTGCACAGAGGCACGAGCAGTACTTC. Translating gives CAISPGAQRHEQYF.

The V and J genes are TRBV6-1 and TRBJ2-4, with 7 bases matching TRBD2. CDR3 length: 16 residues. V trimming: 2 bases; J trimming: 3 bases; junction bases outside the gene matches: 7. Germline CDR1 MNHNS, CDR2 SASEGT. Here the CDR3 reads CASSELAGAGKNIQYF. The DNA for the CDR3 is TGTGCCAGCAGTGAACTGGCGGGAGCGGGCAAAAACATTCAGTACTTC.

This clone has a single count. The chain employs TRBV6-1 and TRBJ1-2; D unclear. The V and J ends lost 2 bases and 8 bases respectively, with 18 bases between them. This CDR3 has 15 amino acids. Germline V gene lookup returns CDR1 MNHNS and CDR2 SASEGT. This CDR3 is CASSETRVSGRGYTF. In nucleotides, the CDR3 is TGTGCCAGCAGTGAAACCCGAGTGTCCGGGCGGGGCTACACCTTC.

The V and J genes are TRBV3-1 (or the pseudogene TRBV3-2) and TRBJ1-2; D perhaps matches TRBD1 (5 bases). The CDR3 contains 12 residues. The germline V and J ends were trimmed by 4 bases and 5 bases, with 8 bases remaining between them. Germline V CDR1 and CDR2: LGHDT, YNNKEL (reference sequence). The CDR3 sequence: CASSRDDYGYTF. In DNA, the CDR3 is TGTGCCAGCAGCCGGGACGATTATGGCTACACCTTC.

V and J are TRBV19 and TRBJ1-2; D remains ambiguous. Trimming left V 4 bases short and J 3 bases short, with 6 bases between. The length of the CDR3 is 12 residues. Germline V lookup: CDR1 LNHDA, CDR2 SQIVND (reference sequence). This chain's CDR3 is CASSTPDYGYTF. The CDR3, as DNA: TGTGCCAGTAGTACTCCAGACTATGGCTACACCTTC.

J is TRBJ2-7 and V is TRBV24-1, with TRBD2 identical over 9 bases. The CDR3 runs to 16 residues. V lost 5 bases, J lost 2 bases, and 9 bases stayed unmatched. CDR1 is KGHDR and CDR2 is SFDVKD in the germline V gene. The CDR3 protein is CATSGTAGGQTYEQYF. In DNA form, the CDR3 reads TGTGCCACCAGTGGGACAGCGGGAGGACAAACCTACGAGCAGTACTTC.

The chain uses TRBV11-2 and TRBJ1-2; 9 bases match TRBD1. The length of the CDR3 is 14 residues. V was pared by 1 base and J by 5 bases, with 2 bases of the junction left unmatched. Germline CDR1 is SGHAT and CDR2 is FQNNGV. The CDR3 DNA follows: TGTGCCAGCAGCTTAGCGGGACAGGGTTATGGCTACACCTTC. This sequence encodes CASSLAGQGYGYTF.

The chain couples TRBV28 to TRBJ1-2; D is undetermined. Germline V CDR1 and CDR2: MDHEN, SYDVKM. Trimming left V 2 bases short and J 4 bases short, with 11 bases between. The CDR3 has 14 amino acids. The CDR3: CASSLGSRGYGYTF. The CDR3 DNA reads as TGTGCCAGCAGTTTAGGGAGCCGGGGCTATGGCTACACCTTC.

V and J are TRBV7-2 and TRBJ1-2; D not resolved. The CDR3 totals 17 residues. Trimming left V 4 bases short and J 1 base short, with 19 bases between. Germline CDR1 is SGHTA and CDR2 is FQGNSA. CDR3: CASSSHLRTGINYGYTF. For the CDR3, the DNA is TGTGCCAGCAGCTCGCATTTACGGACGGGGATTAACTATGGCTACACCTTC.

This clone occurred a few times. This CDR3 reads CASSLTGSNTEAFF. DNA of the CDR3: TGCGCCAGCAGCTTGACAGGGTCGAACACTGAAGCTTTCTTT. V gene TRBV5-1 combines with J gene TRBJ1-1; D may be TRBD1 (6 bases). The CDR3 sequence is 14 residues long. The germline V and J ends were trimmed by 1 base and 1 base, with 8 bases remaining between them. Germline V lookup: CDR1 SGHRS, CDR2 YFSETQ.

This chain joins TRBV19 and TRBJ2-2; 9 positions match TRBD2. The CDR3 contains 15 residues. Germline-derived CDR1 and CDR2 are LNHDA and SQIVND (reference sequence). V lost 4 bases and J lost 4; bases outside the gene matches: 4. CDR3 in amino acids: CASSKSGGTTGELFF. DNA of the CDR3: TGTGCCAGTAGTAAAAGCGGGGGGACCACCGGGGAGCTGTTTTTT.